A single sample is the source of the 10 T cell receptor beta chains below, sequenced in a study of CD8 T cells in Susac syndrome. The RNA input was roughly 0.45 to 1 ug, and it was reverse transcribed with random hexamers. MiXCR, run by TCRdb on the immunoSEQ multiplex PCR reads, gives a single entry per CDR3 protein. The top ten hold roughly 0.064% of the sample, which has fewer than 350,000 distinct CDR3 sequences, 92% seen once. Source material: CD4+ T cells from PBMCs. All receptors derive from a human donor with multiple sclerosis.

The chain is built from TRBV6-1 and TRBJ1-2; 11 bases are a match to TRBD1. Trimming cost V 8 bases and J 6 bases; bases outside gene matches: 8. The CDR3 spans 14 residues. Germline V gives CDR1 MNHNS, CDR2 SASEGT. The CDR3 DNA is TGTGCCAGCGGGACCGGGACAGGGGGAGATGGCTACACCTTC. As protein: CASGTGTGGDGYTF.

This sequence joins TRBV5-1 and TRBJ2-7; TRBD2 aligns across 13 bases. The germline gives CDR1 SGHRS, CDR2 YFSETQ. This CDR3 region has 16 residues. V shed 0 bases and J 3 bases; nucleotides not matched to a gene: 3. The CDR3 reads CASSLGGTSGVYEQYF. The CDR3 nucleotides read TGCGCCAGCAGCTTGGGGGGGACTAGCGGGGTCTACGAGCAGTACTTC.

The chain is built from TRBV9 and TRBJ1-1; the match to TRBD1 covers 12 bases. V lost 6 bases and J lost 0; bases outside the gene matches: 15. CDR3 length equals 19 residues. Germline V CDR1 and CDR2: SGDLS, YYNGEE. The CDR3, as DNA: TGTGCCAGCACAAGGATAGGAGGGACAGGGGGCCGGATGAACACTGAAGCTTTCTTT. It encodes CASTRIGGTGGRMNTEAFF.

The chain is built from TRBV11-3 and TRBJ2-3; 13 bases map to TRBD2. The ends lost 4 bases at V and 1 base at J; junction bases unmatched: 5. The CDR3 runs 17 residues. Germline CDR1 is SGHNT and CDR2 is YENEEA. In DNA form, the CDR3 reads TGTGCCAGCAGCTGGGAAGGGACTAGCGGGGGCACAGATACGCAGTATTTT. Protein: CASSWEGTSGGTDTQYF.

Notes on this clonotype: Mismatch with germline at one junction end may stem from a read error. V is TRBV7-2 and J is TRBJ2-5, with 9 bases identical to TRBD2. The germline V gene has CDR1 SGHTA and CDR2 FQGNSA. This CDR3 contains 14 residues. CDR3 amino acids: CASSLAGAGETQYF. For the CDR3, the DNA is TGTGCCAGCAGTTTAGCGGGAGCGGGAGAGACCCAGTACTTC.

There are a few counts of this clonotype. This rearrangement joins TRBV12-3 or TRBV12-4 to TRBJ2-7; tentative D call: TRBD2 (6 bases). V gave up 7 bases and J gave up 6 bases, with 10 bases separating them. The length of the CDR3 is 11 residues. CDR3 sequence reads: CASTLGGEQYF. The CDR3 nucleotides read TGTGCCAGCACTCTGGGGGGCGAGCAGTACTTC.

V is TRBV9 and J is TRBJ2-5; TRBD2 matches 9 bases. The CDR3 is made up of 15 amino acids. Looked up from germline, CDR1 is SGDLS and CDR2 is YYNGEE. Trimming took 1 base from V and 1 from J; bases not matched to a gene: 2. The CDR3 nucleotides are TGTGCCAGCAGCGTAAGCGGGGGGCTCCAAGAGACCCAGTACTTC. This sequence encodes CASSVSGGLQETQYF.

V is TRBV7-2 and J is TRBJ1-3; no firm D call. The length of the CDR3 is 19 residues. With 2 bases removed from V and 0 bases from J, the gap between germline ends came to 20 bases. Germline loops: CDR1 SGHTA, CDR2 FQGNSA. The CDR3 sequence is CASSLLTPRTESSGNTIYF. The CDR3 coding sequence is TGTGCCAGCAGCTTATTAACCCCGAGGACGGAAAGCTCTGGAAACACCATATATTTT.

The chain uses TRBV12-3 or TRBV12-4 and TRBJ1-5, with D tentatively TRBD1 (5 bases). The V end was cut by 7 bases, the J end by 5 bases, with 21 bases between. The CDR3 extends over 16 amino acids. CDR3 sequence (DNA): TGTGCCAGCACCGTCGGGCAGTCAGGGTTCGATCAGCCCCAGCATTTT. It is translated as CASTVGQSGFDQPQHF.

The gene calls are TRBV20-1 and TRBJ1-2; D is uncertain. The CDR3 contains 14 residues. The V end was cut by 6 bases, the J end by 5 bases, with 19 bases between. CDR1 and CDR2 from the germline V gene are DFQATT and SNEGSKA (reference sequence). The CDR3 sequence: CSANIGVGGYGYTF. As DNA, the CDR3 is TGCAGTGCCAATATCGGGGTTGGAGGTTATGGCTACACCTTC.